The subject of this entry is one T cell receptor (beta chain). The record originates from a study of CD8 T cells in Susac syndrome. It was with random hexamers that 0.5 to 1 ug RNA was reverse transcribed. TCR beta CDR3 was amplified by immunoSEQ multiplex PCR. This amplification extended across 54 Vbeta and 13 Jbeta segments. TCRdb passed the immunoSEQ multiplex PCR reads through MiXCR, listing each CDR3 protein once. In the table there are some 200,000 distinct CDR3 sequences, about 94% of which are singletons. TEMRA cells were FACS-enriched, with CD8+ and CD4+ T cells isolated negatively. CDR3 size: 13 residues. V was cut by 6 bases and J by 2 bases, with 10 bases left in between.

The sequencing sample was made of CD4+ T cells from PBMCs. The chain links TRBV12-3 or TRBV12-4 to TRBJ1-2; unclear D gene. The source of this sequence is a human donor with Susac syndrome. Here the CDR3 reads CASRIRGNYGYTF. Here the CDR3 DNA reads TGTGCCAGCAGAATACGGGGAAACTATGGCTACACCTTC.